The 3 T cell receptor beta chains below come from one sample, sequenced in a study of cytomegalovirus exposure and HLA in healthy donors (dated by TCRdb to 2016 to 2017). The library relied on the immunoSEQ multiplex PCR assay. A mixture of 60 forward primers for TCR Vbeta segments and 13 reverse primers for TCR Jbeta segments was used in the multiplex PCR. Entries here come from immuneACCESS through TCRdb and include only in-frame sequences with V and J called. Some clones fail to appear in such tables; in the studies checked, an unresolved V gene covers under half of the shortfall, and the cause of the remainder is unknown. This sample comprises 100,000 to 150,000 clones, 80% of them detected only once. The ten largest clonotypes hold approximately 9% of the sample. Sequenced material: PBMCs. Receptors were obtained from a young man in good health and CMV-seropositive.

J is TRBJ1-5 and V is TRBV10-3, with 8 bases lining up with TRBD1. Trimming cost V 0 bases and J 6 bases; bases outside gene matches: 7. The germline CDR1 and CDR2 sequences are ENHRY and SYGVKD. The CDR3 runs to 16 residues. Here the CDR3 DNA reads TGTGCCATCAGTGAGTCAGGACAGGGCACAGGTCAGCCCCAGCATTTT. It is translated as CAISESGQGTGQPQHF.

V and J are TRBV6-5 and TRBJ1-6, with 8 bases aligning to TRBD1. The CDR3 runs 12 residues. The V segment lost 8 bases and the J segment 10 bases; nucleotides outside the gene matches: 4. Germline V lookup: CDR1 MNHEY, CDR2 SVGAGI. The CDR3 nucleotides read TGTGCCAGCTTTAGACAGGGGTCACCCCTCCACTTT. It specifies CASFRQGSPLHF.

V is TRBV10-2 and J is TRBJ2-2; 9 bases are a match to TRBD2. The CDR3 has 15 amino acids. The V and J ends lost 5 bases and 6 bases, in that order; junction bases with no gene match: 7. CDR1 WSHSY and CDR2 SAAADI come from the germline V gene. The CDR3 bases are TGCGCCAGCAGTTTTAGCGGGGGTTTTTCCGGGGAGCTGTTTTTT. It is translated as CASSFSGGFSGELFF.